The 11 T cell receptor beta chains below all came from one sample that was sequenced in a study of cytomegalovirus exposure and HLA in healthy donors. Researchers ran the PCR with 60 Vbeta and 13 Jbeta primers. The data were produced by immunoSEQ multiplex PCR, yet TCRdb's version contains in-frame clones alone and is incomplete. The top ten clones hold 4% to 4.5% of a sample with 75,000 to 90,000 clones, 65% to 75% of them seen once. The sequencing input was PBMCs. The receptors were sampled from a man in his sixties in good health and CMV-seronegative.

J is TRBJ1-1 and V is TRBV9; D call uncertain. This CDR3 has 15 residues. From germline, CDR1 is SGDLS and CDR2 YYNGEE. Trimming pared 0 bases from V and 0 bases from J, leaving 9 bases between. This CDR3 reads CASSVDPDMNTEAFF. As DNA, the CDR3 is TGTGCCAGCAGCGTAGACCCAGACATGAACACTGAAGCTTTCTTT.

J is TRBJ1-1 and V is TRBV11-3, with 8 bases fitting TRBD1. CDR1 is SGHNT and CDR2 is YENEEA in the germline V gene. The CDR3 loop spans 15 amino acids. V was clipped by 5 bases and J by 4 bases; unmatched bases: 9. CDR3 region: CASSRTGGWSTEAFF. Here the CDR3 DNA reads TGTGCCAGCAGCCGTACAGGGGGTTGGAGCACTGAAGCTTTCTTT.

The chain recombines TRBV7-3 with TRBJ2-5; D call uncertain. The germline V gene encodes CDR1 SGHTA and CDR2 FQGTGA. V was clipped by 5 bases and J by 5 bases, with 6 bases between them. The CDR3 sequence is 11 residues long. CDR3 coding DNA: TGTGCCAGCAGCCCGTCCGAGACCCAGTACTTC. Translation: CASSPSETQYF.

In this sample, this clone turned up a few times. The chain couples TRBV6-5 to TRBJ1-1, with TRBD1 identical over 9 bases. CDR1 is MNHEY and CDR2 is SVGAGI in the germline V gene. After removal of 5 bases from V and 0 bases from J, the junction contained 4 bases not matched to a gene. The CDR3 consists of 15 residues. The CDR3 DNA follows: TGTGCCAGCAGTGGACAGGGGTTTTTGAACACTGAAGCTTTCTTT. It is translated as CASSGQGFLNTEAFF.

The V and J genes are TRBV7-2 and TRBJ1-4; D remains unclear. This CDR3 has 13 amino acids. The V gene's germline CDR1 is SGHTA and CDR2 FQGNSA. V dropped 5 bases and J dropped 8 bases, with 12 bases sitting between them. The CDR3 bases are TGTGCCAGCAGCCCCATGGGCCGGGAAAAACTGTTTTTT. It specifies CASSPMGREKLFF.

About this clone: An end of the junction does not agree with germline; a read error may underlie this. The chain recombines TRBV7-9 with TRBJ1-4; D not certain. Looked up from germline, CDR1 is SEHNR and CDR2 is FQNEAQ (reference sequence). The length of the CDR3 is 16 residues. The CDR3 here is CSSSPLSYATNEKLFF. CDR3 coding DNA: TGTTCCAGCAGCCCCCTATCCTATGCAACTAATGAAAAACTGTTTTTT.

This clone showed up just a few times. The genes are TRBV19 and TRBJ1-5, with D possibly TRBD1 on 6 matching bases. V dropped 10 bases and J dropped 0 bases, with 19 bases sitting between them. In germline, CDR1 is LNHDA, CDR2 SQIVND (reference sequence). There are 16 residues in the CDR3. CDR3 residues: CATNPRDTISNQPQHF. CDR3 in DNA: TGTGCCACCAACCCCCGGGACACTATTAGCAATCAGCCCCAGCATTTT.

This clone came up a few times. The chain links TRBV6-5 to TRBJ1-1; 10 bases map to TRBD1. The germline gives CDR1 MNHEY, CDR2 SVGAGI. V was clipped by 4 bases and J by 5 bases; unmatched bases: 1. CDR3 length: 13 residues. CDR3 in DNA: TGTGCCAGCAGTTTGGACAGGGGGACTGAAGCTTTCTTT. This translates into CASSLDRGTEAFF.

The V call is TRBV9, the J call TRBJ1-4; TRBD1 matches 7 bases. The CDR3 covers 15 residues. CDR1 SGDLS and CDR2 YYNGEE come from the germline V gene. The V segment lost 0 bases and the J segment 8 bases; nucleotides outside the gene matches: 7. This chain's CDR3 is CASSVGGGPGEKLFF. DNA of the CDR3: TGTGCCAGCAGCGTAGGAGGGGGCCCAGGGGAAAAACTGTTTTTT.

This clone came up a few times. The chain combines TRBV13 with TRBJ2-5, with 11 bases lining up with TRBD1. The germline gives CDR1 PRHDT, CDR2 FYEKMQ (reference sequence). J was trimmed by 3 bases and V by 4 bases; bases with no gene match: 4. This CDR3 spans 15 amino acids. The CDR3 nucleotides read TGTGCCAGCAGCTCGGGGGACAGGGGGAAAGAGACCCAGTACTTC. Amino acids: CASSSGDRGKETQYF.

The chain carries TRBV9 and TRBJ2-7; 9 nucleotides line up with TRBD2. Trimming removed 0 bases from V and 6 bases from J; junction bases left unmatched: 7. The germline V gene encodes CDR1 SGDLS and CDR2 YYNGEE. The CDR3 spans 15 residues. The DNA for the CDR3 is TGTGCCAGCAGCGTAGACGTAGCGGGGGCGGTCGAGCAGTACTTC. Amino acids: CASSVDVAGAVEQYF.